This T cell receptor (beta chain) was documented in a study of blood T cell repertoires in COVID-19. This table comes from immunoSEQ multiplex PCR, and its TCRdb copy is limited to in-frame clones, with some not included. The table includes 90,000 to 120,000 clones, more than 80% detected once. Trimming cost V 5 bases and J 6 bases, with 17 bases left between them. Germline CDR1 is SGHTS and CDR2 is YDEGEE. CDR3 length: 15 amino acids. The chain couples TRBV5-8 to TRBJ1-4, with D tentatively TRBD1 (5 bases). The TCR comes from a man in his sixties with acute or convalescent COVID-19. The sample taken for sequencing was peripheral blood. The CDR3 nucleotides read TGTGCCAGCAGACCCAGGGAGGGCTGGGATGAAAAACTGTTTTTT. Amino acids: CASRPREGWDEKLFF.